The clone carrying this TCR beta chain showed up just once. Other DNA sequences within the sample encode an identical CDR3. The data were obtained in a study of blood T cell repertoires in COVID-19. Across the whole study: Sources were T cells, B-cell-depleted T cells, or PBMCs; the material itself was cDNA or gDNA.

Per the original methods: Amplification from reference gene primers served as the basis for estimated nucleated cell counts. Using immunoSEQ multiplex PCR, the repertoire was profiled, and TCRdb retains in-frame clones only, with some absent. The DNA gave D and trimming, while V, J and clone size come from that table. The sample contains a few hundred thousand clones, nearly 90% of which appear only once. This TCR was sampled from a young woman with acute COVID-19. The specimen sequenced was PBMCs or T cells enriched from blood (not recorded which).

The CDR3 nucleotides are TGTGCCTGGAGTACCGGGGCTGGAAACACCATATATTTT. It specifies CAWSTGAGNTIYF. The chain combines TRBV30 with TRBJ1-3; no reliable D call. The CDR3 extends over 13 amino acids. V gave up 2 bases and J gave up 2 bases, with 7 bases separating them. Germline values: CDR1 GTSNPN, CDR2 SVGIG (reference sequence).